This record looks at one T cell receptor beta chain sequence and its context. Antigen: not known. These data belong to a study of response to subunit inactivated influenza vaccine. Study-wide results and caveats: It was the authors' suggestion that each seasonal influenza vaccination recruits few new T cells.

TCRdb used MiXCR to reprocess the RT-PCR reads, holding one entry per CDR3 protein. The sample lists roughly 150,000 distinct CDR3 sequences, under 13% occurring once. CDR1 is MDHEN and CDR2 is SYDVKM in the germline V gene. Trimming took 3 bases from V and 3 from J, leaving 8 bases between them. The CDR3 covers 13 residues. The input for sequencing was non-naive T cells sorted from PBMCs, taken about 40 days after vaccination. The V gene is TRBV28, the J gene TRBJ1-2; unclear D gene. This TCR came from a man aged 50-59 years who received an inactivated influenza vaccine. The CDR3 region has the DNA TGTGCCAGCAGTTTGAGGAACCACTATGGCTACACCTTC. Its protein product is CASSLRNHYGYTF.